This T cell receptor (beta chain) derives from a study of TIL therapy for anti-PD-1-resistant metastatic lung cancer listed by TCRdb under 2021. Study-wide context: Tumors were harvested before any PD-1/PD-L1 blockade; patients then received nivolumab, and those progressing received lymphodepletion, expanded TIL infusion and IL-2. Across the cohort, whole-exome sequencing showed a median non-synonymous tumor mutation burden of roughly 1.5 mutations per megabase. Most of the cohort had lung adenocarcinoma, including a few EGFR-mutant tumors and two ALK-rearranged tumors, and half of the patients were either current or former smokers. Enrolled patients had a median age of around 58 years (range about 38-85) and a median tumor PD-L1 proportion score of roughly 6%. T cell receptor beta sequencing of tumor and peripheral blood was used to follow clonotypes across the tumor, the expanded TIL product and serial blood samples.

The count of this clone is one. Its antigen remains unidentified. No much larger clonotype is one base removed from it; base qualities were not supplied. Using bias-controlled multiplex PCR with the immunoSEQ v3 hsTCRB kit, the TCR beta CDR3 regions were amplified from genomic DNA. TCR libraries were sequenced on an Illumina NextSeq 500 to 1.5 million to 2.5 million read pairs for survey level or roughly 5-6.5 million for deep level. The source study handled its data this way. The immunoSEQ Analyzer software assigned V, D and J genes, filtered out non-productive sequences, and reported clonality. Repertoires were compared by productive Simpson clonality and by the Morisita overlap index of productive TRB rearrangements between infused TIL and blood. For each clone in blood, the absolute clonotype count was estimated by multiplying the lymphocyte count by the CD3+ fraction and by the clone's productive frequency. TCRdb's version of the immuneACCESS table is confined to in-frame rearrangements and falls short of the full clone set. An unresolved V gene accounts for under half of the shortfall where checked; the remainder is of unknown origin. The DNA was the basis for D and trimming; V, J and clone size are from that table. Across this sample there are tens of thousands of clones, with 65% to 90% seen only once. The top ten clonotypes cover around 5% of the sample.

The sample's time point label, in plain terms: pre-treatment sample, taken before nivolumab and TIL therapy. A phase I trial run at two centers enrolled adults with stage 4 NSCLC between late 2017 and 2020. The samples were drawn from an open-label, single-arm phase I trial testing tumor-infiltrating lymphocyte therapy combined with nivolumab in advanced non-small cell lung cancer. Blood mononuclear cells were isolated from EDTA tubes by Ficoll gradient and were snap-frozen as pellets, and DNA was extracted with a Qiagen mini-prep kit. Findings and caveats that apply to the study as a whole: Infused TIL clonotypes partially replaced the baseline peripheral repertoire then decayed over months, with no apparent association between persistence and response. Because the cohort was highly selected, with more treatment-naive, never-smoker and oncogene-addicted patients than is typical, generalizability is limited. The study protocol defined all tumor marker inferences as exploratory.

The sequencing here drew on blood, taken at baseline. This receptor was taken from a person between 30 and 80 years old with non-small cell lung cancer.

The CDR3 reads as follows: CATSDLGQGNVLTF. The nucleotide sequence reads TGTGCCACCAGTGATTTAGGGCAGGGAAACGTCCTGACTTTC. This chain is built from TRBV24-1 and TRBJ2-6, with TRBD1 perhaps the D gene, on 5 matching bases. At the junction V is shortened by 1 base and J by 10 bases, with 10 bases in between. According to the germline V gene, CDR1 reads KGHDR and CDR2 reads SFDVKD. The CDR3 runs 14 amino acids, cysteine and phenylalanine included. The retained sequence is limited to the CDR3, 42 bases, with the frame set at the first base.